This is a list of T cell receptor beta chains from one sample in a study of blood T cells in healthy people across ages. In TCRdb, the 5' RACE reads were re-called with MiXCR into one record per CDR3 protein. The data show about 1.4 million distinct CDR3 sequences, approximately 63% seen once. The sequencing input was blood. Receptors originate from a man aged 18 to 29 in good health. Both conserved end residues are part of each CDR3. Each record gives: V gene, clone size, J gene, D gene, CDR3 protein, CDR3 DNA. The D gene is left open where the match is weak. Some rows mark clone size as missing; the rest say once, few, many or name a class of expanded clone.

TRBV5-6,NA,TRBJ2-7,TRBD1,CASSLRDSWSYEQYF,TGTGCCAGCAGCCTCCGGGACAGTTGGTCCTACGAGCAGTACTTC
TRBV6-5,NA,TRBJ2-5,NA,CASSYKARETQYF,TGTGCCAGCAGTTATAAGGCTAGAGAGACCCAGTACTTC
TRBV4-1,NA,TRBJ2-5,TRBD2,CASSQDAASGSDKQYF,TGCGCCAGCAGCCAAGATGCGGCTAGCGGGAGTGACAAGCAGTACTTC
TRBV4-3,NA,TRBJ1-4,TRBD1,CASSYNNLRGYNEKLFF,TGCGCCAGCAGTTACAACAATCTCAGGGGGTATAATGAAAAACTGTTTTTT
TRBV12-3/TRBV12-4,NA,TRBJ2-1,TRBD2,CASSLTSVYNEQFF,TGTGCCAGCAGTTTAACTAGCGTCTACAATGAGCAGTTCTTC
TRBV6-6,NA,TRBJ2-1,NA,CASSYPRGDEQFF,TGTGCCAGCAGTTACCCGAGGGGGGATGAGCAGTTCTTC
TRBV7-8,NA,TRBJ2-3,NA,CASSLVQGASDTQYF,TGTGCCAGCAGCTTGGTGCAGGGAGCGTCGGATACGCAGTATTTT
TRBV29-1,few,TRBJ2-3,NA,CSVPRGSALSKSADTQYF,TGCAGCGTCCCAAGGGGGAGCGCGCTTTCAAAGTCGGCAGATACGCAGTATTTT
TRBV11-2,NA,TRBJ2-3,NA,CASRRPGGTDTQYF,TGTGCCAGCAGGCGCCCGGGGGGCACAGATACGCAGTATTTT
TRBV10-2,NA,TRBJ2-7,NA,CASIQGRSYNEQYF,TGCGCCAGCATACAGGGGAGGTCCTACAATGAGCAGTACTTC
TRBV20-1,NA,TRBJ2-7,NA,CSANAQTPQKRGYEQYF,TGCAGTGCTAATGCACAAACCCCACAAAAAAGGGGCTACGAGCAGTACTTC
TRBV6-7,few,TRBJ1-6,NA,CASSVGNRISPLHF,TGTGCCAGCAGCGTCGGGAACAGGATATCACCCCTCCACTTT
TRBV12-3/TRBV12-4,NA,TRBJ1-1,NA,CASSFDSALMNTEAFF,TGTGCCAGCAGTTTTGATTCAGCCCTAATGAACACTGAAGCTTTCTTT
TRBV18,NA,TRBJ2-1,TRBD2,CASSLTSAYSYNEQFF,TGTGCCAGCTCTTTGACTAGCGCATACTCCTACAATGAGCAGTTCTTC
TRBV28,NA,TRBJ1-4,NA,CANLRGFARVREKLFF,TGTGCCAACTTAAGAGGATTCGCCAGGGTCAGGGAAAAACTGTTTTTT
TRBV7-8,NA,TRBJ2-2,TRBD2,CASSSSGGGRDTGELFF,TGTGCCAGCAGCTCGAGTGGTGGCGGGAGGGACACCGGGGAGCTGTTTTTT
TRBV2,NA,TRBJ2-4,NA,CASTFSRRDGENIQYF,TGTGCCAGCACCTTTAGCCGCCGGGACGGGGAGAACATTCAGTACTTC
TRBV7-8,NA,TRBJ2-4,NA,CARSLAPGNIQYF,TGTGCCAGAAGCTTAGCCCCGGGGAACATTCAGTACTTC
TRBV5-6,NA,TRBJ2-2,NA,CASRLQGWTGELFF,TGTGCCAGCCGGCTTCAGGGTTGGACCGGGGAGCTGTTTTTT
TRBV2,many,TRBJ1-2,NA,CASSELGSYGYTF,TGTGCCAGCAGTGAATTGGGCAGCTATGGCTACACCTTC
TRBV6-5,NA,TRBJ2-1,NA,CASTTPGNEQFF,TGTGCCAGCACCACCCCGGGGAATGAGCAGTTCTTC
TRBV5-6,NA,TRBJ2-3,NA,CASSLRRFTDTQYF,TGTGCCAGCAGCTTACGGAGGTTCACAGATACGCAGTATTTT
TRBV27,NA,TRBJ1-1,NA,CASSYYRDTEAFF,TGTGCCAGCAGTTATTACAGGGACACTGAAGCTTTCTTT
TRBV3-1,NA,TRBJ1-5,NA,CASSQGLASNQPQHF,TGTGCCAGCAGTCAAGGGCTTGCTAGCAATCAGCCCCAGCATTTT
TRBV6-1,NA,TRBJ2-7,TRBD1,CASSAVNGDRGPNEQYF,TGTGCCAGCAGTGCTGTTAACGGGGACAGGGGGCCAAACGAGCAGTACTTC
TRBV27,NA,TRBJ2-3,NA,CASSFSLTGTDTQYF,TGTGCCAGCAGTTTTTCTTTAACGGGCACAGATACGCAGTATTTT
TRBV7-6,few,TRBJ1-5,NA,CASSETTGYGNQPQHF,TGTGCCAGCAGCGAAACCACAGGGTATGGCAATCAGCCCCAGCATTTT
TRBV4-1,NA,TRBJ1-5,NA,CASSQDSWTQSNQPQHF,TGCGCCAGCAGCCAAGACTCCTGGACCCAGAGCAATCAGCCCCAGCATTTT
TRBV11-1,NA,TRBJ1-6,TRBD1,CASSSTGTENSPLHF,TGTGCCAGCAGCTCAACCGGGACAGAGAATTCACCCCTCCACTTT
TRBV5-4,NA,TRBJ2-5,NA,CASGDEEETQYF,TGTGCCAGCGGCGACGAAGAGGAGACCCAGTACTTC